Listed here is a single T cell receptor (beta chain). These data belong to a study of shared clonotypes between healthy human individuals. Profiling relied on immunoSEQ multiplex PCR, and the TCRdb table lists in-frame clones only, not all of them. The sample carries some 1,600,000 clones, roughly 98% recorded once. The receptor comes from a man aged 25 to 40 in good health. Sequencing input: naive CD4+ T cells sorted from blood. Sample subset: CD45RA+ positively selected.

The CDR3 spells CASSTGLRLPGNTIYF. In nucleotides, the CDR3 is TGTGCCAGTAGTACAGGGCTCCGACTACCTGGAAACACCATATATTTT. The chain employs TRBV19 and TRBJ1-3; D perhaps matches TRBD1 (5 bases). Trimming removed 4 bases at V and 2 bases at J, with 15 bases between. From germline, CDR1 is LNHDA and CDR2 SQIVND (reference sequence). The CDR3 extends over 16 amino acids. Full variable domain (missing parts from reference TRBV19 and TRBJ1-3): DGGITQSPKYLFRKEGQNVTLSCEQNLNHDAMYWYRQDPGQGLRLIYYSQIVNDFQKGDIAEGYSVSREKKESFPLTVTSAQKNPTAFYLCASSTGLRLPGNTIYFGEGSWLTVV.